The rows below give T cell receptor beta chains drawn from one sample of a study of CD8 T cells in ankylosing spondylitis. MiXCR was run by TCRdb on the 5' RACE reads, yielding one entry per CDR3 protein. This sample carries around 250,000 distinct CDR3 sequences, about 10% of them seen once, and the ten largest clones take roughly 6.8%. Sequencing was carried out using blood, either unsorted or a sorted T cell fraction (not recorded which). These receptors were taken from a male donor with ankylosing spondylitis or in good health (not recorded which). Each CDR3 is given with its conserved first and last residue. The D gene is left open where the match is weak. Size tells how often a clone was seen (once, few, many) or the class of an expanded clone, and some rows leave it out.

d_gene	v_gene	j_gene	abundance	CDR3aa	CDR3nt
-	TRBV29-1	TRBJ2-7	-	CSVETYSYEQYF	TGCAGCGTTGAGACTTACTCCTACGAGCAGTACTTC
-	TRBV10-3	TRBJ2-3	-	CAISTRDPTDTQYF	TGTGCCATCAGTACGCGGGACCCCACAGATACGCAGTATTTT
-	TRBV5-5	TRBJ2-2	few	CASSLLTAGELFF	TGTGCCAGCAGCTTGTTAACCGCCGGGGAGCTGTTTTTT
TRBD2	TRBV6-1	TRBJ2-7	many	CASSEDTGGPYEQYF	TGTGCCAGCAGTGAAGATACGGGAGGGCCCTACGAGCAGTACTTC
TRBD1	TRBV7-8	TRBJ2-2	many	CASSHDRELNTGELFF	TGTGCCAGCAGCCACGACAGGGAATTGAACACCGGGGAGCTGTTTTTT
TRBD2	TRBV9	TRBJ2-1	many	CASSVSASGSTEQFF	TGTGCCAGCAGCGTATCGGCTAGCGGGAGTACTGAGCAGTTCTTC
TRBD1	TRBV5-6	TRBJ2-7	many	CASSLGTGGAYEQYF	TGTGCCAGCAGCCTAGGGACAGGGGGCGCATACGAGCAGTACTTC
TRBD1	TRBV7-9	TRBJ2-3	-	CASSPGQVLGHTQYF	TGTGCCAGCAGCCCGGGACAGGTTCTGGGGCATACGCAGTATTTT
-	TRBV3-1	TRBJ2-1	few	CASSQSLSSYNEQFF	TGTGCCAGCAGCCAGTCCTTGAGCTCCTACAATGAGCAGTTCTTC
TRBD2	TRBV7-3	TRBJ2-1	many	CASSLLAGENEQFF	TGCGCCAGCAGCTTGCTAGCGGGAGAGAATGAGCAGTTCTTC
TRBD2	TRBV5-1	TRBJ2-7	many	CASSRTSGISYEQYF	TGCGCCAGCAGCCGGACTAGCGGAATTTCCTACGAGCAGTACTTC